A selection of T cell receptor beta chains follows, all from one sample in a study of early T cells in non-severe SARS-CoV-2 infection. Each CDR3 protein gets one entry after TCRdb re-called the 5' RACE reads with MiXCR. The top ten clones hold more than 25% of a sample with 30,000 to 45,000 distinct CDR3 sequences, 4.5% to 7% of them seen once. The source material was whole blood. These receptors all come from an adult who was a healthcare worker with PCR-confirmed SARS-CoV-2 infection or an uninfected control (not recorded which). Both conserved end residues are part of each CDR3. D genes are given only for firm matches. Expanded clones are given a class, and other clones once, few, many or no size at all.

>-|-|TRBV30|TRBJ1-6
CAWDKGLTPLHF
TGTGCCTGGGATAAGGGCTTAACACCCCTCCACTTT
>medium-sized|-|TRBV30|TRBJ1-1
CAWSVPASYTRTEAFF
TGTGCCTGGAGTGTACCCGCTTCTTACACCCGGACTGAAGCTTTCTTT
>many|-|TRBV5-1|TRBJ1-1
CASSLDQGTAEAFF
TGCGCCAGCAGCTTGGACCAGGGAACAGCTGAAGCTTTCTTT
>once|-|TRBV7-9|TRBJ2-7
CASSRATEPIEQYF
TGTGCCAGCAGCCGAGCGACAGAGCCGATTGAGCAGTACTTC
>-|-|TRBV9|TRBJ2-2
CASSVAPDGVGELFF
TGTGCCAGCAGCGTAGCACCTGATGGGGTCGGGGAGCTGTTTTTT
>many|-|TRBV10-3|TRBJ2-3
CAISESGLDTQYF
TGTGCCATCAGTGAGAGTGGACTCGATACGCAGTATTTT
>many|-|TRBV21-1|TRBJ2-5
CASGRTGVDQETQYF
TGTGCCAGCGGAAGGACAGGGGTGGACCAAGAGACCCAGTACTTC
>-|-|TRBV19|TRBJ2-5
CASSPPGLQETQYF
TGTGCCAGTAGTCCCCCGGGATTACAAGAGACCCAGTACTTC
>-|-|TRBV14|TRBJ1-1
CASSHGQPPMNTEAFF
TGTGCCAGCAGCCACGGACAGCCCCCAATGAACACTGAAGCTTTCTTT
>many|TRBD2|TRBV10-2|TRBJ2-2
CASSDGLAGGPYTGELFF
TGCGCCAGCAGTGACGGACTAGCGGGAGGGCCGTACACCGGGGAGCTGTTTTTT
>-|-|TRBV10-3|TRBJ2-3
CAISESRGKSPGSDTQYF
TGTGCCATCAGTGAGTCAAGGGGGAAAAGCCCGGGTTCGGATACGCAGTATTTT
>-|-|TRBV24-1|TRBJ2-1
CATSAAGGTYNEQFF
TGTGCCACCAGTGCCGCCGGCGGAACCTACAATGAGCAGTTCTTC